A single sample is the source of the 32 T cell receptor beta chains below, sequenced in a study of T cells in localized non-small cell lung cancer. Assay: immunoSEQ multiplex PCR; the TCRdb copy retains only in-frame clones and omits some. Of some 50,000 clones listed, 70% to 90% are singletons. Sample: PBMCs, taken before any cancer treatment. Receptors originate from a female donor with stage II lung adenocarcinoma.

The CDR3 DNA sequence: TGCGCCAGCAGCTTTCAGGGCACAAGAACTGAAGCTTTCTTT. This codes for CASSFQGTRTEAFF. V gene TRBV5-1 combines with J gene TRBJ1-1; D is perhaps TRBD1 (5 bases). CDR1 and CDR2 from the germline V gene are SGHRS and YFSETQ. The CDR3 contains 14 residues. Trimming removed 2 bases from V and 5 bases from J, with 13 bases in between.

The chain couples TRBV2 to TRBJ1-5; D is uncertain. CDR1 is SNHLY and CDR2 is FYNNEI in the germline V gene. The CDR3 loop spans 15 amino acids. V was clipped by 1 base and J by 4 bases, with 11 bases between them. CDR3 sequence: CASSEGEFKNQPQHF. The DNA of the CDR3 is TGTGCCAGCAGTGAAGGGGAATTCAAAAATCAGCCCCAGCATTTT. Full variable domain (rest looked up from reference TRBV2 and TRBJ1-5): EPEVTQTPSHQVTQMGQEVILRCVPISNHLYFYWYRQILGQKVEFLVSFYNNEISEKSEIFDDQFSVERPDGSNFTLKIRSTKLEDSAMYFCASSEGEFKNQPQHFGDGTRLSIL.

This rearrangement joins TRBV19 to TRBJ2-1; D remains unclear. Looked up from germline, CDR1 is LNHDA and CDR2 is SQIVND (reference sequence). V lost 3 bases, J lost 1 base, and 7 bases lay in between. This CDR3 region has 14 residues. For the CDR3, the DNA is TGTGCCAGTAGTATCGGCCAGTCCTACAATGAGCAGTTCTTC. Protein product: CASSIGQSYNEQFF.

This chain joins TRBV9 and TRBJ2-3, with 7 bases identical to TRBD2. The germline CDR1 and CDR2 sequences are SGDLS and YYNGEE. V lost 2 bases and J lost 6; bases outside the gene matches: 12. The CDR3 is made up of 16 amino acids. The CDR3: CASSVALADHGDTQYF. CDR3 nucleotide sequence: TGTGCCAGCAGCGTTGCTCTAGCGGATCACGGGGATACGCAGTATTTT. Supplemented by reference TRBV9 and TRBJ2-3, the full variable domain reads DSGVTQTPKHLITATGQRVTLRCSPRSGDLSVYWYQQSLDQGLQFLIQYYNGEERAKGNILERFSAQQFPDLHSELNLSSLELGDSALYFCASSVALADHGDTQYFGPGTRLTVL.

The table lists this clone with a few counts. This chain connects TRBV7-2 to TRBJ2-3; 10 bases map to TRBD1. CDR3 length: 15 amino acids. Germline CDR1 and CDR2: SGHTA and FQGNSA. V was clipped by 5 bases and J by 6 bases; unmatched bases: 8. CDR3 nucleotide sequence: TGTGCCAGCAGCCCAGTGGGACAGGGGACGGATACGCAGTATTTT. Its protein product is CASSPVGQGTDTQYF.

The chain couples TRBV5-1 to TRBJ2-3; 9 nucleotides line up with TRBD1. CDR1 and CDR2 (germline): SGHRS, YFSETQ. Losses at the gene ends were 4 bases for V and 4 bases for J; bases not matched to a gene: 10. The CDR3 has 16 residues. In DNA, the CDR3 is TGCGCCAGCAGCCTACGACAGGGGGGACGGCCAGATACGCAGTATTTT. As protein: CASSLRQGGRPDTQYF.

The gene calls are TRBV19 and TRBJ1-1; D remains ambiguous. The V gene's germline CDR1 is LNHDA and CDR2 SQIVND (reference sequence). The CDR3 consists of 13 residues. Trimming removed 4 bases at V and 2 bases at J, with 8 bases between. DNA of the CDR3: TGTGCCAGTAGTAGCCACAGAAACACTGAAGCTTTCTTT. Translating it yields CASSSHRNTEAFF.

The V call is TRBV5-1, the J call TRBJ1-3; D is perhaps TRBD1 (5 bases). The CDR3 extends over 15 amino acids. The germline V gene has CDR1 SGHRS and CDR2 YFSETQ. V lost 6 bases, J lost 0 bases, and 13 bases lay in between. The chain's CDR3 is CASTQTGGSGNTIYF. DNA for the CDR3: TGCGCCAGCACCCAAACAGGTGGCTCTGGAAACACCATATATTTT.

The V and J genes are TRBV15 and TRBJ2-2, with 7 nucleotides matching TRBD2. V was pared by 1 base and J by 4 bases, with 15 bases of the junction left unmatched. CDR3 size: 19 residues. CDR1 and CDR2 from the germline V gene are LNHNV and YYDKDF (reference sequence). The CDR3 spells CATSRALNPLARTTGELFF. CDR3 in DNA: TGTGCCACCAGCAGAGCCCTTAACCCACTAGCGCGTACCACCGGGGAGCTGTTTTTT.

DNA of the CDR3: TGTGCCAGCAGCTCTTTCTCCTACGGGGGGGATAACACCGGGGAGCTGTTTTTT. Residues: CASSSFSYGGDNTGELFF. J is TRBJ2-2 and V is TRBV9; 8 nucleotides agree with TRBD2. CDR1 is SGDLS and CDR2 is YYNGEE in the germline V gene. The CDR3 has 18 amino acids. The V segment lost 4 bases and the J segment 2 bases; nucleotides outside the gene matches: 13.

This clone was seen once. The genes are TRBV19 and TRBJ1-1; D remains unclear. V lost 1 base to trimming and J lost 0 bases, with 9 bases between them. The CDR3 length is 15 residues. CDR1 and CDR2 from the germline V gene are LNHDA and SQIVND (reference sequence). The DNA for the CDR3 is TGTGCCAGTAGTATAGGAGGAAGATTGAACACTGAAGCTTTCTTT. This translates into CASSIGGRLNTEAFF.

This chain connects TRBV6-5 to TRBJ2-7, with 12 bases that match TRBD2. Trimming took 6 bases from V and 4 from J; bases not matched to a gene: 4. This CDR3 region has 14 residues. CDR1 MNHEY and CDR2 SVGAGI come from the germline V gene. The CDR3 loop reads CASRASGGAYEQYF. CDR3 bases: TGTGCCAGCAGGGCTAGCGGGGGGGCATACGAGCAGTACTTC.

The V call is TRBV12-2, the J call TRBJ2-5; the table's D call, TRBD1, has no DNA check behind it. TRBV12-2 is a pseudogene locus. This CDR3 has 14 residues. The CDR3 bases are TGTGCAACCAAGATCCGGGGGACAGAAAAGACCCAGTACTTC. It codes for CATKIRGTEKTQYF.

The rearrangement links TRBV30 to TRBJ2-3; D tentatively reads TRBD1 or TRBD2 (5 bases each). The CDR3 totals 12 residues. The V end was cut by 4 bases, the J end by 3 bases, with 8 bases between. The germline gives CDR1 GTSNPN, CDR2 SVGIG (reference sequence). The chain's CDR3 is CAWMGETDTQYF. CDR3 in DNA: TGTGCCTGGATGGGGGAAACAGATACGCAGTATTTT.

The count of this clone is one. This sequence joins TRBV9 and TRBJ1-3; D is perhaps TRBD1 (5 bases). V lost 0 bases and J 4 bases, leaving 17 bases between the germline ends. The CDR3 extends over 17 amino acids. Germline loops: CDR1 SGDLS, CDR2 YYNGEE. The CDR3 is CASSVGSRVSRGNTIYF. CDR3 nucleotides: TGTGCCAGCAGCGTAGGGTCCAGGGTGAGCCGAGGAAACACCATATATTTT.

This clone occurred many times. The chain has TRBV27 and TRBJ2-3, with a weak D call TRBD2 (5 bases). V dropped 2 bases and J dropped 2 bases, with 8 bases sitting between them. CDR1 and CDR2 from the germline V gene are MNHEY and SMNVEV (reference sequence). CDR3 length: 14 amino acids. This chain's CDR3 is CASSLDYPTDTQYF. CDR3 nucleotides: TGTGCCAGCAGTTTAGACTATCCCACAGATACGCAGTATTTT.

The CDR3 spells CASSESGGWGQEAFF. CDR3 sequence (DNA): TGCGCCAGCAGTGAGTCGGGTGGCTGGGGGCAAGAAGCTTTCTTT. The gene calls are TRBV10-1 and TRBJ1-1; D is perhaps TRBD1 (6 bases). Germline V gene lookup returns CDR1 WNHNN and CDR2 SYGVQD (reference sequence). Trimming shortened V by 0 bases and J by 8 bases, and 16 bases separated the two germline ends. The CDR3 consists of 15 residues.

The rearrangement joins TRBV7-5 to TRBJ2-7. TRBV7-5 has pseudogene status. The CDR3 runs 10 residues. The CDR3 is CVRMCYEQYF. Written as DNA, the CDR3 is TGTGTCAGAATGTGCTACGAGCAGTACTTC.

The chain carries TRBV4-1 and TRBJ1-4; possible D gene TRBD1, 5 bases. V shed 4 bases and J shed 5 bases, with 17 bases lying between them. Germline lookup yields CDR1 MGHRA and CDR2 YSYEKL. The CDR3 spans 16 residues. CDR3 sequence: CASSLESGRGNEKLFF. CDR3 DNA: TGCGCCAGCAGCCTGGAATCGGGACGGGGAAATGAAAAACTGTTTTTT.

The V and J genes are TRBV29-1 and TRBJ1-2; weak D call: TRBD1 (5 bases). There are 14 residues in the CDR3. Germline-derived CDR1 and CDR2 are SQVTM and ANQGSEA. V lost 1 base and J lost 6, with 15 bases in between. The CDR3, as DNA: TGCAGCGTTGAAGTCTTCGCGGCAGGGAATGGCTACACCTTC. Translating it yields CSVEVFAAGNGYTF. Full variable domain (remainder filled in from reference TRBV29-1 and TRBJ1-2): SAVISQKPSRDICQRGTSLTIQCQVDSQVTMMFWYRQQPGQSLTLIATANQGSEATYESGFVIDKFPISRPNLTFSTLTVSNMSPEDSSIYLCSVEVFAAGNGYTFGSGTRLTVV.

The CDR3 coding sequence is TGCGCCAGCAGCTCGGTGGGACAGGGAGGAGAGACCCAGTACTTC. This sequence encodes CASSSVGQGGETQYF. The rearrangement links TRBV5-1 to TRBJ2-5; TRBD1 matches at 9 bases. The CDR3 runs to 15 residues. The V and J ends lost 3 bases and 4 bases, in that order; junction bases with no gene match: 7. Germline CDR1 is SGHRS and CDR2 is YFSETQ.

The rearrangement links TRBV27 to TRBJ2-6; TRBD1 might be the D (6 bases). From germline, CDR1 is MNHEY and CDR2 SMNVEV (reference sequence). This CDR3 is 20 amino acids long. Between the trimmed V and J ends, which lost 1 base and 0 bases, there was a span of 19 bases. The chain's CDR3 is CASSLYTQRDINSGANVLTF. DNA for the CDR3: TGTGCCAGCAGTTTATATACCCAACGGGACATCAACTCTGGGGCCAACGTCCTGACTTTC.

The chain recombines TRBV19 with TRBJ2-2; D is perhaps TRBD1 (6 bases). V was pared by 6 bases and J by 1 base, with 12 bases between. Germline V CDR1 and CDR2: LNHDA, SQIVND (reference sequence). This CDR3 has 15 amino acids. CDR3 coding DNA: TGTGCCAGTAGCCCCGGACAGAGGAACACCGGGGAGCTGTTTTTT. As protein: CASSPGQRNTGELFF.

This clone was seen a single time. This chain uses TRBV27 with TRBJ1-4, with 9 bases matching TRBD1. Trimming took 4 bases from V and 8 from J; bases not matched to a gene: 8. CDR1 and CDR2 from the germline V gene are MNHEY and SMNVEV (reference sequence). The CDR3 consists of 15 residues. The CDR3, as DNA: TGTGCCAGCAGTTCCAAGACAGGGGGGCGAGAAAAACTGTTTTTT. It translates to CASSSKTGGREKLFF.

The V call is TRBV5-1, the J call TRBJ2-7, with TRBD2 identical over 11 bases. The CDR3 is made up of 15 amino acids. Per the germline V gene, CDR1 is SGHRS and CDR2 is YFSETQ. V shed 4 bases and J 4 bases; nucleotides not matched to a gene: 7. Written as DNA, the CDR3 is TGCGCCAGCAGCACAATTAGCGGGGGGGCTTACGAGCAGTACTTC. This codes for CASSTISGGAYEQYF.

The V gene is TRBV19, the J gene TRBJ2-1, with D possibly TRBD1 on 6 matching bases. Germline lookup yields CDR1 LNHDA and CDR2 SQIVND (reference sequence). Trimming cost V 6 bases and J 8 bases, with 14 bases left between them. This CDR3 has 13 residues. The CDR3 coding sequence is TGTGCCAGTAGCTTGACAGGTGTGGATGAGCAGTTCTTC. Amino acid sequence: CASSLTGVDEQFF.

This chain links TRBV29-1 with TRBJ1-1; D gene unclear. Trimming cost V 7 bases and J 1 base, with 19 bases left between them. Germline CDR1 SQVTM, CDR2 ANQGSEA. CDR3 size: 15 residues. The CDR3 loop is CSASRDLTGNTEAFF. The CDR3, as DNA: TGCAGCGCTAGTAGAGACCTCACCGGGAACACTGAAGCTTTCTTT. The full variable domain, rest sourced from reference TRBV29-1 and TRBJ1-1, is SAVISQKPSRDICQRGTSLTIQCQVDSQVTMMFWYRQQPGQSLTLIATANQGSEATYESGFVIDKFPISRPNLTFSTLTVSNMSPEDSSIYLCSASRDLTGNTEAFFGQGTRLTVV.

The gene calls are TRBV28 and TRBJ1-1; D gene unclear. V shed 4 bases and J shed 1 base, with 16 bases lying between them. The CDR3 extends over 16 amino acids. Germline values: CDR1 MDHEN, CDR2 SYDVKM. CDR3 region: CASSSRHLWGNTEAFF. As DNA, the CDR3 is TGTGCCAGCAGTTCCCGACACCTTTGGGGGAACACTGAAGCTTTCTTT.

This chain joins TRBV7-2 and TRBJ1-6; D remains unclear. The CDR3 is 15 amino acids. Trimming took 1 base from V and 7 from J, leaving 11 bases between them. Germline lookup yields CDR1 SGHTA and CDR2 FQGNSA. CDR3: CASSLGPVQNSPLHF. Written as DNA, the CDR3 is TGTGCCAGCAGCTTAGGGCCGGTTCAGAATTCACCCCTCCACTTT. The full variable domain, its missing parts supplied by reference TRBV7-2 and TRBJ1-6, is GAGVSQSPSNKVTEKGKDVELRCDPISGHTALYWYRQSLGQGLEFLIYFQGNSAPDKSGLPSDRFSAERTGGSVSTLTIQRTQQEDSAVYLCASSLGPVQNSPLHFGNGTRLTVT.

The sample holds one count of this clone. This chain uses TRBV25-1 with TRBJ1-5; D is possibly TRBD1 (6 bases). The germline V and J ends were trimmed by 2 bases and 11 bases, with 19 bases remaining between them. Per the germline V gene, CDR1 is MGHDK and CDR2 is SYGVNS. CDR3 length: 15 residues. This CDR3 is CASSEGGASFRAQHF. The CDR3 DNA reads TGTGCCAGCAGTGAAGGGGGGGCCTCCTTCAGAGCCCAGCATTTT.

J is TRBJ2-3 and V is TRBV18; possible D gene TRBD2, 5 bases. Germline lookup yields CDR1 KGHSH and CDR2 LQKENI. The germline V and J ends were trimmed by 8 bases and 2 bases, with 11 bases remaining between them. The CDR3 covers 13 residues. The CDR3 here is CASATTDTDTQYF. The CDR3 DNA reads TGTGCCAGCGCGACTACAGACACAGATACGCAGTATTTT.

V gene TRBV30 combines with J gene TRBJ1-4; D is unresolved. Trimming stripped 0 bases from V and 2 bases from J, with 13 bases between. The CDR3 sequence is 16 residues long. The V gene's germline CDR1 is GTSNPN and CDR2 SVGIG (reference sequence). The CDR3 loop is CAWSVLGSATNEKLFF. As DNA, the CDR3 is TGTGCCTGGAGTGTACTGGGGAGTGCGACTAATGAAAAACTGTTTTTT.